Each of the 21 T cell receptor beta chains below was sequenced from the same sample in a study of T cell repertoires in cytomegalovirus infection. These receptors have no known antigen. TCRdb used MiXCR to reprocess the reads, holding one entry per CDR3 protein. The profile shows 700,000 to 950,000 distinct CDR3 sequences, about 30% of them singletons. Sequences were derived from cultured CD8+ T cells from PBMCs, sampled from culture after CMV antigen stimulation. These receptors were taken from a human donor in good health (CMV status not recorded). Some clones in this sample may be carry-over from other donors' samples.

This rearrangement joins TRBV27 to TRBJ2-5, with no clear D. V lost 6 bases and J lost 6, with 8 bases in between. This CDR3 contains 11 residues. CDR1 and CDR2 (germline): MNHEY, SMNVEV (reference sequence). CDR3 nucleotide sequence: TGTGCCAGCAGAGATGGGAAGACCCAGTACTTC. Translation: CASRDGKTQYF.

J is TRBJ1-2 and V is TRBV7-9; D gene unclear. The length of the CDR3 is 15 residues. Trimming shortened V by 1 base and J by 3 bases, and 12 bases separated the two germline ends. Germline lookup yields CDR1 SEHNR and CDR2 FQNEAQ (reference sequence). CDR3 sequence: CASSLVVGQDYGYTF. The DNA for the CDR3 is TGTGCCAGCAGCTTAGTCGTCGGGCAGGACTATGGCTACACCTTC.

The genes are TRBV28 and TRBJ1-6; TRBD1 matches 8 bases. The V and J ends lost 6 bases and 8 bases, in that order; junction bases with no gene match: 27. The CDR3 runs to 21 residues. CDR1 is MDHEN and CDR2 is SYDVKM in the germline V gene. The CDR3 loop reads CASSHPGGVIKTGVIDSPLHF. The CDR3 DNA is TGTGCCAGCAGCCACCCCGGCGGGGTGATAAAGACAGGGGTTATTGATTCACCCCTCCACTTT.

The CDR3 region is CASSQESLTGVDGYTF. As DNA, the CDR3 is TGCGCCAGCAGCCAAGAGTCATTGACAGGGGTAGATGGCTACACCTTC. The V call is TRBV4-1, the J call TRBJ1-2, with 8 positions matching TRBD1. There are 16 residues in the CDR3. V lost 0 bases, J lost 6 bases, and 9 bases stayed unmatched. Germline values: CDR1 MGHRA, CDR2 YSYEKL.

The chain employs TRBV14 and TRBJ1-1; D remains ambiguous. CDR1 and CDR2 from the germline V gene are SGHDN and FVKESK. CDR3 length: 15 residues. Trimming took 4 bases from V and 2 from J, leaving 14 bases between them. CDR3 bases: TGTGCCAGCAGCCGGAACATCGGGCTCAACACTGAAGCTTTCTTT. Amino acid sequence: CASSRNIGLNTEAFF. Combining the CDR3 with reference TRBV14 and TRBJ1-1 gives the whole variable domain EAGVTQFPSHSVIEKGQTVTLRCDPISGHDNLYWYRRVMGKEIKFLLHFVKESKQDESGMPNNRFLAERTGGTYSTLKVQPAELEDSGVYFCASSRNIGLNTEAFFGQGTRLTVV.

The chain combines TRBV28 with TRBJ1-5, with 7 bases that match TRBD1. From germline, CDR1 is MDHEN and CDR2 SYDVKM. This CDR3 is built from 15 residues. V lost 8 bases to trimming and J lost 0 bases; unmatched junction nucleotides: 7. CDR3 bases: TGTGCCAGCCGTGGGACAGATTATAGCAATCAGCCCCAGCATTTT. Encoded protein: CASRGTDYSNQPQHF.

The CDR3 reads CASTGGSSNEKLFF. The CDR3 DNA reads TGTGCCAGCACAGGGGGGTCCTCTAATGAAAAACTGTTTTTT. This sequence joins TRBV6-5 and TRBJ1-4, with 7 bases fitting TRBD1. This CDR3 comprises 14 residues. Germline V gene data show CDR1 as MNHEY and CDR2 as SVGAGI. The V segment lost 7 bases and the J segment 3 bases; nucleotides outside the gene matches: 5.

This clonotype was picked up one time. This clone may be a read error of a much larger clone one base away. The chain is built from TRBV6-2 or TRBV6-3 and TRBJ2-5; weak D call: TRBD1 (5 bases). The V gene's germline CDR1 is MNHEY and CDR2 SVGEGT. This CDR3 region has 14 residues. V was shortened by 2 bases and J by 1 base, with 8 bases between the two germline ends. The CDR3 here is CASSYGAVQETQYF. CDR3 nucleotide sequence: TGTGCCAGCAGTTACGGGGCAGTCCAAGAGACCCAGTACTTC.

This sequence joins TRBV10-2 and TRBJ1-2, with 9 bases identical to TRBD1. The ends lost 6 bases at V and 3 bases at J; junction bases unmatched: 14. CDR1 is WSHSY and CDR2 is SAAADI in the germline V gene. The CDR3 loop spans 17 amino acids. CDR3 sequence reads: CASSPTGTGISHYGYTF. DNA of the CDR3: TGCGCCAGCAGCCCAACCGGGACAGGGATCTCTCACTATGGCTACACCTTC.

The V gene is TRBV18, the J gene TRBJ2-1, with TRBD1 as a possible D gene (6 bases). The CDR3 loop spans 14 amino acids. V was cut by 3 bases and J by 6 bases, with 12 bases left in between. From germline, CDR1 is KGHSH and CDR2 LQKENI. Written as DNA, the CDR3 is TGTGCCAGCTCACCTCAGGGGACGGTCAATGAGCAGTTCTTC. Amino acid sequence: CASSPQGTVNEQFF.

The CDR3 loop is CASSTGTGGPGELFF. The CDR3 DNA is TGTGCCAGCAGCACCGGGACAGGGGGTCCCGGGGAGCTGTTTTTT. This chain links TRBV7-6 with TRBJ2-2, with 11 nucleotides matching TRBD1. Germline assignment: CDR1 SGHVS and CDR2 FNYEAQ. The trim removed 5 bases at V and 6 bases at J, leaving 5 bases unmatched. This CDR3 spans 15 amino acids. The full variable domain, in which reference TRBV7-6 and TRBJ2-2 provide the parts outside the CDR3, is GAGVSQSPRYKVTKRGQDVALRCDPISGHVSLYWYRQALGQGPEFLTYFNYEAQQDKSGLPNDRFSAERPEGSISTLTIQRTEQRDSAMYRCASSTGTGGPGELFFGEGSRLTVL.

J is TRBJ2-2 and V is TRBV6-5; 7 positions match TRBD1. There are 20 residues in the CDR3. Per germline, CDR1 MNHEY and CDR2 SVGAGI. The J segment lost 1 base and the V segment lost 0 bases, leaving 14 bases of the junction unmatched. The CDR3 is CASSYSSLLKRDRNTGELFF. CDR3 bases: TGTGCCAGCAGTTACTCGTCTTTGCTTAAACGGGACAGGAACACCGGGGAGCTGTTTTTT.

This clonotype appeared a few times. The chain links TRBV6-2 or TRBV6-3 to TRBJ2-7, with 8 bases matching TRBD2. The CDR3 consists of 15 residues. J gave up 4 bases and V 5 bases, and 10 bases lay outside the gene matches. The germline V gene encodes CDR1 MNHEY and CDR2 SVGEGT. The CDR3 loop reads CASSQREAGAYEQYV. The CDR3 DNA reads TGTGCCAGCAGTCAACGGGAAGCGGGGGCATACGAGCAGTACGTC.

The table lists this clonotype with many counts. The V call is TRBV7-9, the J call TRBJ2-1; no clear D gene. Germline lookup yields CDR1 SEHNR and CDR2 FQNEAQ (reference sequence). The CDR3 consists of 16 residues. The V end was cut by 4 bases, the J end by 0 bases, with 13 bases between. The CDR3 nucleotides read TGTGCCAGCAGCTCGGGCGTGACGAGCTCCTACAATGAGCAGTTCTTC. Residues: CASSSGVTSSYNEQFF.

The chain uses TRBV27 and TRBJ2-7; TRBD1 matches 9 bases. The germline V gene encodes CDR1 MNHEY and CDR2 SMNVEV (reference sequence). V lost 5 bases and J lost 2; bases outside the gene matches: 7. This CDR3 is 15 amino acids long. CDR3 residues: CASSQGQGFTYEQYF. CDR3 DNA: TGTGCCAGCAGTCAAGGACAGGGGTTCACCTACGAGCAGTACTTC.

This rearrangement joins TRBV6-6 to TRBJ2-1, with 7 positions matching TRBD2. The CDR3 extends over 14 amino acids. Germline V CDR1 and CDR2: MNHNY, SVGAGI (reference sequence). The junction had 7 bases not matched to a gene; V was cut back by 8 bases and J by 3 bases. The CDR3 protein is CASHGLVNYNEQFF. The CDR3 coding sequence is TGTGCCAGCCACGGACTAGTAAACTACAATGAGCAGTTCTTC.

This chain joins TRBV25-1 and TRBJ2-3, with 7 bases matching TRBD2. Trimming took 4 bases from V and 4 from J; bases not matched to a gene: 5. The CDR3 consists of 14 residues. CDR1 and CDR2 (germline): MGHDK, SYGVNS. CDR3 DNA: TGTGCCAGCAGTGCCAGACTAGCCTCAGATACGCAGTATTTT. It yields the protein CASSARLASDTQYF.

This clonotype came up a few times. CDR3 bases: TGTGCCAGCAGCTTAAGTTTGGTTAAGGGGTACAATGAGCAGTTCTTC. Its protein is CASSLSLVKGYNEQFF. The V and J genes are TRBV7-9 and TRBJ2-1; TRBD1 might be the D (5 bases). The V gene lost 2 bases and the J gene lost 4 bases, with 15 bases spanning the gap. CDR1 is SEHNR, CDR2 FQNEAQ, per germline (reference sequence). This CDR3 contains 16 residues. The entire variable domain, with the rest obtained from reference TRBV7-9 and TRBJ2-1, is as follows: DTGVSQNPRHKITKRGQNVTFRCDPISEHNRLYWYRQTLGQGPEFLTYFQNEAQLEKSRLLSDRFSAERPKGSFSTLEIQRTEQGDSAMYLCASSLSLVKGYNEQFFGPGTRLTVL.

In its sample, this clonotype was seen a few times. CDR3 in amino acids: CSVRTPETQYF. CDR3 nucleotides: TGCAGCGTCCGGACTCCGGAGACCCAGTACTTC. This chain links TRBV29-1 with TRBJ2-5; maybe TRBD2 (5 bases). CDR1 is SQVTM, CDR2 ANQGSEA, per germline. The CDR3 loop spans 11 amino acids. Trimming took off 6 bases at V and 5 bases at J, with 10 bases between the two ends.

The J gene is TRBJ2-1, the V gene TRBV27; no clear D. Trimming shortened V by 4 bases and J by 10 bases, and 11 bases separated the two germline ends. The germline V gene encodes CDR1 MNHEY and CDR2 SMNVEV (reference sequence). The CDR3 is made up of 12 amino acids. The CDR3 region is CASSSIPPEQFF. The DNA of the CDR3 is TGTGCCAGCAGTTCCATACCCCCCGAGCAGTTCTTC.

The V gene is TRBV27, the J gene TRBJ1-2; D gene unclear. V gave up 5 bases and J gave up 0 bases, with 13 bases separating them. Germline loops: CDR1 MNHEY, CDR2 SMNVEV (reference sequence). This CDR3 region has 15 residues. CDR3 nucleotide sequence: TGTGCCAGCAGTAATATGGACGGTACTAACTATGGCTACACCTTC. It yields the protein CASSNMDGTNYGYTF.